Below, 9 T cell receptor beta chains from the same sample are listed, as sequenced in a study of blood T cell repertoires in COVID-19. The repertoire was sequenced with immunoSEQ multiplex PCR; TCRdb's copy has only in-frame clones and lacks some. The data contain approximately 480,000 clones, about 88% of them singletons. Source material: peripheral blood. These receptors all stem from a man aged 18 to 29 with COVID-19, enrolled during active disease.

Written as DNA, the CDR3 is TGTGCCAGTAGCGACACGTGGGGCCAGCTGAACACTGAAGCTTTCTTT. Translated, it gives CASSDTWGQLNTEAFF. This chain uses TRBV19 with TRBJ1-1; possibly TRBD1 for D (5 bases). The CDR3 has 16 residues. Trimming left V 6 bases short and J 0 bases short, with 17 bases between. From germline, CDR1 is LNHDA and CDR2 SQIVND (reference sequence). Variable domain in full (rest from reference TRBV19 and TRBJ1-1): DGGITQSPKYLFRKEGQNVTLSCEQNLNHDAMYWYRQDPGQGLRLIYYSQIVNDFQKGDIAEGYSVSREKKESFPLTVTSAQKNPTAFYLCASSDTWGQLNTEAFFGQGTRLTVV.

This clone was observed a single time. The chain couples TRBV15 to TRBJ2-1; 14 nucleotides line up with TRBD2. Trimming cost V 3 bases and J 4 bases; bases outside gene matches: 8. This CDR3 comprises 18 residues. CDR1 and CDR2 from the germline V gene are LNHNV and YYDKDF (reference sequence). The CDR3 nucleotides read TGTGCCACCAGCAGGGAAGGACTAGCGGGAGGTATATACAATGAGCAGTTCTTC. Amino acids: CATSREGLAGGIYNEQFF.

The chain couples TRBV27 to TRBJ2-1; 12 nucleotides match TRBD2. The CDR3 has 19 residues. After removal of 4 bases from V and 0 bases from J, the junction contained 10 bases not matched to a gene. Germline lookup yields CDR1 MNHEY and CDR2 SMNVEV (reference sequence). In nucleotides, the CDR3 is TGTGCCAGCAGTTCCTGGGCTAGCGGGAGGGTGGGCTCCTACAATGAGCAGTTCTTC. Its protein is CASSSWASGRVGSYNEQFF.

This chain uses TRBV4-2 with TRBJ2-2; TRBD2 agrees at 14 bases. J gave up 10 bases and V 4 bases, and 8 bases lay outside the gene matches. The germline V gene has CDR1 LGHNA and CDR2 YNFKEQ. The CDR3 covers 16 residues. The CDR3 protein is CASSRRLAGGAVELFF. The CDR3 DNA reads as TGTGCCAGCAGCCGGCGACTAGCGGGAGGGGCCGTGGAGCTGTTTTTT.

DNA for the CDR3: TGTGCCAGCAGGGCGAGGGGGCAGGGTGGCTACACCTTC. Translating it yields CASRARGQGGYTF. The J gene is TRBJ1-2, the V gene TRBV6-5; 7 nucleotides line up with TRBD1. Germline V lookup: CDR1 MNHEY, CDR2 SVGAGI. This CDR3 comprises 13 residues. With V trimmed by 6 bases and J by 7 bases, 8 bases remained unmatched.

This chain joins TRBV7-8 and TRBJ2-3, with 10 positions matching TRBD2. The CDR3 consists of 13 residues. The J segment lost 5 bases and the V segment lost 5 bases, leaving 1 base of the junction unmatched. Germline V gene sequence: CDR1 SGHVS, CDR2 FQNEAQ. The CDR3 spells CASSPSGRDTQYF. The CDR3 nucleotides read TGTGCCAGCAGCCCTAGCGGGAGAGATACGCAGTATTTT.

DNA of the CDR3: TGTGCCAGCAGCTCGAGCGCCTACGAGCAGTACTTC. Translated, it gives CASSSSAYEQYF. V and J are TRBV11-1 and TRBJ2-7; D remains ambiguous. Trimming removed 4 bases from V and 2 bases from J, with 6 bases in between. Germline values: CDR1 SGHAT, CDR2 FQDESV (reference sequence). The CDR3 runs 12 residues. The full variable domain, its missing parts supplied by reference TRBV11-1 and TRBJ2-7, is EAEVAQSPRYKITEKSQAVAFWCDPISGHATLYWYRQILGQGPELLVQFQDESVVDDSQLPKDRFSAERLKGVDSTLKIQPAELGDSAMYLCASSSSAYEQYFGPGTRLTVT.

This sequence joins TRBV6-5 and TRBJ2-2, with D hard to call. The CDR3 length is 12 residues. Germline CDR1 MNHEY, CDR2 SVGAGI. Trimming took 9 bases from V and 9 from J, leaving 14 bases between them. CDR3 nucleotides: TGTGCCAGTGCTCAGTCCCCGAGGGAGCTGTTTTTT. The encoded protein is CASAQSPRELFF.

The CDR3 DNA reads as TGCGCCAGCAGTAGAGGCGGGGTCCCGCAGTATTTT. Protein: CASSRGGVPQYF. The rearrangement uses TRBV10-1 and TRBJ2-3; D may be TRBD2 (6 bases). Germline V gene data show CDR1 as WNHNN and CDR2 as SYGVQD (reference sequence). V dropped 5 bases and J dropped 10 bases, with 13 bases sitting between them. The CDR3 totals 12 residues.